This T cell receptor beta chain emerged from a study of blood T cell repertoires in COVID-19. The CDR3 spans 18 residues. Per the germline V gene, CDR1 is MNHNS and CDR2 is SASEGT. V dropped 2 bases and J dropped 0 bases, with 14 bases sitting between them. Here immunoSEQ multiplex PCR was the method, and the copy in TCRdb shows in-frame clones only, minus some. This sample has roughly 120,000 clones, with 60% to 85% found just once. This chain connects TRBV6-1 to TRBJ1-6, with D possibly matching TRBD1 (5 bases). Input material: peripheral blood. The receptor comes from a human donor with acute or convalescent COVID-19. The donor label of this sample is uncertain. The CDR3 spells CASSERFGGASYNSPLHF. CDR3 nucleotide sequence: TGTGCCAGCAGTGAAAGGTTCGGCGGGGCCTCCTATAATTCACCCCTCCACTTT.